This T cell receptor (beta chain) came from a study of beta chain features in type 1 diabetes. Study as a whole: Similarity in age, gender and cell yields was seen between patients and healthy donors. All of the samples together had more than 95 million sorted cells examined. The study, taken as a whole, reports: Shorter TCRB CDR3s, moderately but significantly so, were found in Type 1 diabetes patients in all four CD4+ subsets.

J gave up 4 bases and V 7 bases, and 3 bases lay outside the gene matches. This CDR3 contains 12 residues. The germline V gene has CDR1 MNHNS and CDR2 SASEGT. A heparinised blood draw that averaged about 116 mL was obtained once from each donor. By way of CD45RO/CCR7/CD25/CD127/CD95/CD27, the CD4+ regulatory, stem cell-like memory, central memory and naive cells were sorted. What was sequenced were expressed TCRB transcripts, since all of the isolated RNA had been reverse transcribed. Generated by immunoSEQ multiplex PCR, the TCRdb table keeps only in-frame clones and is missing some. The sample carries approximately 730,000 clones, about an eighth recorded once. On this clone: Its antigen is unknown.

This receptor was obtained from a man in his late teens or twenties with type 1 diabetes. The chain couples TRBV6-1 to TRBJ1-2; 7 bases line up with TRBD1. The sample taken for sequencing was naive CD4+ T cells from blood. The CDR3: CASMRDSYGYTF. The CDR3 DNA sequence: TGTGCCAGCATGAGGGACAGCTATGGCTACACCTTC.